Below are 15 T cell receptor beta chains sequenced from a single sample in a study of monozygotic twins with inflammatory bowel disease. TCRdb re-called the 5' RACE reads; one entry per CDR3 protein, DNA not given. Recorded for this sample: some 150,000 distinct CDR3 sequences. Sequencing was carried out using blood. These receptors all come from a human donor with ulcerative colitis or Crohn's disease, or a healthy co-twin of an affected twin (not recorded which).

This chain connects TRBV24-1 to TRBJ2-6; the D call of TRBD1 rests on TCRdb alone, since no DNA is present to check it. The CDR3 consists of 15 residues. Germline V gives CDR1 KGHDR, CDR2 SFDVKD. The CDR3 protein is CATDGGGTGANVLTF.

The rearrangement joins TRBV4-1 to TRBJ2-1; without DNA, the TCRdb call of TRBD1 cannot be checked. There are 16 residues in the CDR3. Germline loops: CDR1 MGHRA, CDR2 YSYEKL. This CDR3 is CASSQDFSRSPFVQFF.

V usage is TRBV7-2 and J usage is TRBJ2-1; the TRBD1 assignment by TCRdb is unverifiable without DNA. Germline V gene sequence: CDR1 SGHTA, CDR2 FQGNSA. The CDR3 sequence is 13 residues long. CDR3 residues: CASSSARGGEQFF.

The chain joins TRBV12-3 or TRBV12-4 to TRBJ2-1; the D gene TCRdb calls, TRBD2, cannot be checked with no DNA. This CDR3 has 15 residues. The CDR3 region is CASSPTSGVLNEQFF.

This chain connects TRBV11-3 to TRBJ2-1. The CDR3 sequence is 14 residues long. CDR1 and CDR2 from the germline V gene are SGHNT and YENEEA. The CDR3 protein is CASSSGSSYNEQFF.

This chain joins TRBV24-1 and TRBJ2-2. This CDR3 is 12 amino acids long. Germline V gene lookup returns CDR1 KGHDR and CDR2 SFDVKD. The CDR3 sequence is CATSDLPGELFF.

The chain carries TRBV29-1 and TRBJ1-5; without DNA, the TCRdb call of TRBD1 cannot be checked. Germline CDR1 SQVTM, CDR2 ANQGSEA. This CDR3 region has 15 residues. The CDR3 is CSVAQGATGNQPQHF.

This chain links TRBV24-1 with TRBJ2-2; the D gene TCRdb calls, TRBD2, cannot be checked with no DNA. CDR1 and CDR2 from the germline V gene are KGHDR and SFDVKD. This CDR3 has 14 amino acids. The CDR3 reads CATSREVNTGELFF.

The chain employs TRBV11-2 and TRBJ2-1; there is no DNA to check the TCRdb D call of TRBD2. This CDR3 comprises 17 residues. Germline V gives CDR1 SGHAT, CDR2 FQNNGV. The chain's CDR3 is CASSFGLGLAGGDEQFF.

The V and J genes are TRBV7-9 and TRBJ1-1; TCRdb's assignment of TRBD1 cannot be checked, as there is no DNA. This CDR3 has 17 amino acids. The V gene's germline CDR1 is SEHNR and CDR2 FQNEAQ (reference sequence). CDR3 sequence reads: CASSWKGQGAGDTEAFF.

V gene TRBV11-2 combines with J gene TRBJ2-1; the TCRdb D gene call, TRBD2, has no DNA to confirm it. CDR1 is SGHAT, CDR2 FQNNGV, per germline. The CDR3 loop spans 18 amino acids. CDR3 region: CASSPRTSGGGSYNEQFF.

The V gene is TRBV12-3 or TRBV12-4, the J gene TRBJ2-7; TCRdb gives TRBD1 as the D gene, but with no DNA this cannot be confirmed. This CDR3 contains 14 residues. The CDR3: CASSRTGGKYEQYF.

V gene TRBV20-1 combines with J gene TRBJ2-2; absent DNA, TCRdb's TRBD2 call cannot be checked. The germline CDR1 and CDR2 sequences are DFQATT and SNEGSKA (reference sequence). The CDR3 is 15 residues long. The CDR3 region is CSASWTGVNTGELFF.

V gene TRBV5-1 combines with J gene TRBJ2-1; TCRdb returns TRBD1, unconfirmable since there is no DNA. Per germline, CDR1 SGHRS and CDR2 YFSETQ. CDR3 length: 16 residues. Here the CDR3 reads CASSPEGGRSYNEQFF.

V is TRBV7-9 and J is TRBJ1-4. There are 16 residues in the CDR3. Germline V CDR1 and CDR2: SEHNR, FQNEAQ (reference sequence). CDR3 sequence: CASSLGLVATNEKLFF. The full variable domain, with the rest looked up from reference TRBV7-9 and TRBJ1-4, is DTGVSQNPRHKITKRGQNVTFRCDPISEHNRLYWYRQTLGQGPEFLTYFQNEAQLEKSRLLSDRFSAERPKGSFSTLEIQRTEQGDSAMYLCASSLGLVATNEKLFFGSGTQLSVL.